These 11 T cell receptor beta chains came from one sample sequenced in a study of shared clonotypes between healthy human individuals (dated by TCRdb to the early 2020s). Libraries were made using the immunoSEQ multiplex PCR assay. As stored in TCRdb, this immuneACCESS dataset retains in-frame rearrangements with V and J assigned. A fraction of the clones does not appear; measured against another copy, unresolved V genes explain less than half of the discrepancy, and the remainder lacks a known reason. In this sample the table shows 650,000 to 800,000 clones, 72% of which occur a single time. In total, the top ten clones hold around 1.7% of the sample. Sequencing was done on a sample of memory CD4+ T cells sorted from blood. The cell subset or site label of this sample denotes: CD45RA-negative fraction. The receptor set was obtained from a woman under 40 in good health.

With respect to this clone: With a much larger clone just one base away, this may be a read error. The chain joins TRBV28 to TRBJ2-7; no clear D. Germline V gene lookup returns CDR1 MDHEN and CDR2 SYDVKM. The CDR3 is made up of 11 amino acids. Trimming removed 6 bases from V and 1 base from J, with 4 bases in between. In DNA, the CDR3 is TGTGCCAGCAGGGGTTCCTACGAGCAGTACTTC. As protein: CASRGSYEQYF.

The chain carries TRBV4-1 and TRBJ2-5; D call uncertain. The CDR3 has 15 residues. V was cut by 4 bases and J by 0 bases, with 12 bases left in between. Germline CDR1 MGHRA, CDR2 YSYEKL. CDR3 in DNA: TGCGCCAGCAGCCCCGCCAGCGCAGACCAAGAGACCCAGTACTTC. Its protein is CASSPASADQETQYF.

This clone appeared many times. CDR3 bases: TGTGCCAGCAGTGACTTCGCCTCCTGTGGGACCCAGTACTTC. It specifies CASSDFASCGTQYF. This chain links TRBV6-4 with TRBJ2-5, with unresolved D. The CDR3 contains 14 residues. Between the trimmed V and J ends, which lost 1 base and 7 bases, there was a span of 13 bases. In germline, CDR1 is MRHNA, CDR2 SNTAGT.

The chain employs TRBV19 and TRBJ2-7; 7 nucleotides match TRBD2. CDR1 is LNHDA and CDR2 is SQIVND in the germline V gene (reference sequence). After removal of 6 bases from V and 4 bases from J, the junction contained 12 bases not matched to a gene. The CDR3 totals 15 residues. CDR3 DNA sequence: TGTGCCAGTAGCCTAGCGGCGACGGAACGTTACGAGCAGTACTTC. The encoded protein is CASSLAATERYEQYF. Filled out from reference TRBV19 and TRBJ2-7, the complete variable domain reads DGGITQSPKYLFRKEGQNVTLSCEQNLNHDAMYWYRQDPGQGLRLIYYSQIVNDFQKGDIAEGYSVSREKKESFPLTVTSAQKNPTAFYLCASSLAATERYEQYFGPGTRLTVT.

This chain joins TRBV25-1 and TRBJ2-1; 11 bases match TRBD2. The CDR3 sequence is 14 residues long. CDR1 and CDR2 (germline): MGHDK, SYGVNS. The V and J ends lost 5 bases and 12 bases, in that order; junction bases with no gene match: 9. This CDR3 is CASSKLAGDRVQFF. In DNA, the CDR3 is TGTGCCAGCAGTAAACTAGCGGGAGATCGGGTGCAGTTCTTC.

V is TRBV12-5 and J is TRBJ1-5, with a possible D match to TRBD1 (6 bases). The ends were cut back, 3 bases at V and 3 bases at J, with 18 bases in the middle. CDR1 and CDR2 (germline): LGHNT, FRNRAP. The CDR3 is 17 residues long. The CDR3 DNA follows: TGTGCTAGTGGTTTCCTTTCGTCTTGGGGGCTCAATCAGCCCCAGCATTTT. Translated, it gives CASGFLSSWGLNQPQHF.

This clone was detected a few times. The genes are TRBV28 and TRBJ1-2, with D maybe TRBD1 (5 bases). The germline gives CDR1 MDHEN, CDR2 SYDVKM. This CDR3 region has 13 residues. The CDR3 DNA follows: TGTGCTATCAACAGGCGAGCTAACTATGGCTACACCTTC. It codes for CAINRRANYGYTF.

The chain carries TRBV11-3 and TRBJ2-3; 8 bases align to TRBD1. J lost 8 bases, V lost 4 bases, and 5 bases had no gene match. The CDR3 is made up of 13 amino acids. Per germline, CDR1 SGHNT and CDR2 YENEEA. CDR3 nucleotides: TGTGCCAGCAGCTCGGACAGGGTGGGTACGCAGTATTTT. This gives the protein CASSSDRVGTQYF. Together with reference TRBV11-3 and TRBJ2-3, the CDR3 gives the full variable domain: EAGVVQSPRYKIIEKKQPVAFWCNPISGHNTLYWYLQNLGQGPELLIRYENEEAVDDSQLPKDRFSAERLKGVDSTLKIQPAELGDSAVYLCASSSDRVGTQYFGPGTRLTVL.

The gene calls are TRBV2 and TRBJ2-1; 9 bases fit TRBD2. Germline V CDR1 and CDR2: SNHLY, FYNNEI. The J segment lost 4 bases and the V segment lost 6 bases, leaving 7 bases of the junction unmatched. This CDR3 has 15 amino acids. The CDR3 bases are TGTGCCAGCAGAACCGGGACTAGCAGGTACAATGAGCAGTTCTTC. Its protein is CASRTGTSRYNEQFF.

This chain links TRBV21-1 with TRBJ2-7; the listed D gene, TRBD2, was not tested against the DNA. TRBV21-1 is deemed a pseudogene. The CDR3 has 21 amino acids. This CDR3 is CASSTHRTGTSGRAVNYEQYF. The CDR3 nucleotides read TGTGCCAGCAGCACCCACCGCACGGGGACTAGCGGGAGGGCCGTCAACTACGAGCAGTACTTC.

Only a few counts were recorded for this clone. The DNA of the CDR3 is TGTGCCAGCAGCCAGTCCGGGACAAAAACTAACTATGGCTACACCTTC. It codes for CASSQSGTKTNYGYTF. The chain links TRBV4-2 to TRBJ1-2, with a possible D match to TRBD1 (6 bases). V was cut by 3 bases and J by 0 bases, with 14 bases left in between. CDR3 length: 16 amino acids. The germline CDR1 and CDR2 sequences are LGHNA and YNFKEQ.